The 30 T cell receptor beta chains below all came from one sample that was sequenced in a study of T-cell reconstitution after alpha-beta-depleted transplantation in children (dated by TCRdb to the mid-2010s). What the treatment or condition label conveys for this sample: allogeneic hematopoietic cell transplantation with graft depleted of TCRalphabeta T cells and CD19 B cells. Libraries were built with PCR. Instrument on record: Illumina HiSeq 2500. Molecular barcoding was employed in the preparation of TCR libraries, with unique molecular identifiers being used to normalize TCRbeta repertoire quantification. TCRdb ran its own pipeline on the public reads, namely fastp trimming at Q25 and MiXCR clone calling, and kept in-frame beta chains. One record per CDR3 amino acid sequence lists the most common genes and DNA. The sample profile shows fewer than 250,000 distinct CDR3 sequences; approximately 15% of them were found once. Clones ranked in the top ten supply around 44% of the sample.

The material was PBMCs, mostly from graft donor cells, obtained 360 days after TCRalphabeta/CD19-depleted stem cell transplant. The origin of the receptors is a male patient aged 2 to 9 who had a stem cell transplant for acute lymphoblastic leukemia, so the T cells may come from the graft donor.

The J gene is TRBJ2-2, the V gene TRBV9, with D perhaps matching TRBD1 (5 bases). The V gene's germline CDR1 is SGDLS and CDR2 YYNGEE. The V end lost 3 bases, the J end lost 6 bases, and 15 bases lay between the germline ends. CDR3 length equals 15 residues. CDR3 residues: CASSAHTGGPGELFF. CDR3 nucleotide sequence: TGTGCCAGCAGCGCGCATACAGGCGGCCCCGGGGAGCTGTTTTTT.

The chain uses TRBV10-3 and TRBJ2-1; 14 positions match TRBD2. The germline CDR1 and CDR2 sequences are ENHRY and SYGVKD. The CDR3 loop spans 18 amino acids. After removal of 5 bases from V and 5 bases from J, the junction contained 11 bases not matched to a gene. This chain's CDR3 is CAISRLAGGPVENNEQFF. CDR3 DNA: TGTGCCATCAGTCGACTAGCGGGGGGGCCTGTGGAAAACAATGAGCAGTTCTTC.

With regard to this clonotype: A single base separates this from a much larger clone, so it may be a read error. The rearrangement uses TRBV7-6 and TRBJ1-1; the match to TRBD1 covers 8 bases. Germline V gene data show CDR1 as SGHVS and CDR2 as FNYEAQ. CDR3 size: 17 residues. The J segment lost 5 bases and the V segment lost 3 bases, leaving 14 bases of the junction unmatched. The CDR3 DNA is TGTGCCAGCAGCTTTGGCCCACTGAGACAGGGGTTTACTGAAGCTTTCTTT. Its translation: CASSFGPLRQGFTEAFF. The full variable domain, completed using reference TRBV7-6 and TRBJ1-1, is GAGVSQSPRYKVTKRGQDVALRCDPISGHVSLYWYRQALGQGPEFLTYFNYEAQQDKSGLPNDRFSAERPEGSISTLTIQRTEQRDSAMYRCASSFGPLRQGFTEAFFGQGTRLTVV.

The chain links TRBV28 to TRBJ2-7; 7 positions agree with TRBD1. CDR1 and CDR2 from the germline V gene are MDHEN and SYDVKM. V shed 6 bases and J 4 bases; nucleotides not matched to a gene: 9. The CDR3 spans 14 residues. CDR3 sequence (DNA): TGTGCCAGCAGGTCCGGACAGGAACTTTACGAGCAGTACTTC. Protein sequence: CASRSGQELYEQYF.

J is TRBJ2-5 and V is TRBV5-1; perhaps TRBD2 as D (5 bases). The CDR3 sequence is 15 residues long. V shed 2 bases and J shed 5 bases, with 16 bases lying between them. Germline V lookup: CDR1 SGHRS, CDR2 YFSETQ. CDR3 coding DNA: TGCGCCAGCAGCTTTAGGGCGGGCGGAATGGAGACCCAGTACTTC. It translates to CASSFRAGGMETQYF.

The chain has TRBV2 and TRBJ2-1, with D maybe TRBD2 (6 bases). V lost 5 bases, J lost 6 bases, and 20 bases lay in between. Germline-derived CDR1 and CDR2 are SNHLY and FYNNEI. The CDR3 covers 16 residues. CDR3: CASSPGTGGFVNEQFF. CDR3 nucleotides: TGTGCCAGCAGTCCTGGGACTGGCGGATTTGTCAATGAGCAGTTCTTC.

This clonotype has only a few counts. CDR3 bases: TGTGCCAGCAGTTTACACAGGGGGGCCACTGAAGCTTTCTTT. This translates into CASSLHRGATEAFF. The V call is TRBV12-3 or TRBV12-4, the J call TRBJ1-1; TRBD1 matches 8 bases. V lost 2 bases to trimming and J lost 4 bases; unmatched junction nucleotides: 3. The CDR3 length is 14 residues.

The chain carries TRBV28 and TRBJ2-7; 7 bases fit TRBD1. CDR1 and CDR2 (germline): MDHEN, SYDVKM. V shed 5 bases and J 2 bases; nucleotides not matched to a gene: 9. The CDR3 has 15 residues. The CDR3 bases are TGTGCCAGCAGTCCCAGGGGACAGTCTGCCTACGAGCAGTACTTC. Amino acid sequence: CASSPRGQSAYEQYF.

V and J are TRBV4-2 and TRBJ2-1; D perhaps matches TRBD1 (5 bases). Germline V gene sequence: CDR1 LGHNA, CDR2 YNFKEQ. There are 14 residues in the CDR3. Trimming removed 3 bases at V and 8 bases at J, with 14 bases between. The chain's CDR3 is CASSHLRGIDEQFF. The CDR3 nucleotides are TGTGCCAGCAGCCACCTAAGGGGAATCGATGAGCAGTTCTTC.

This clonotype showed up just a few times. The CDR3 bases are TGTGCCAGCAAGGGATATGAGCAGTTCTTC. It specifies CASKGYEQFF. The gene calls are TRBV2 and TRBJ2-1; D unresolved. Germline V CDR1 and CDR2: SNHLY, FYNNEI. Trimming took off 7 bases at V and 8 bases at J, with 6 bases between the two ends. The CDR3 has 10 amino acids.

J is TRBJ2-5 and V is TRBV29-1; 8 nucleotides agree with TRBD1. Germline CDR1 is SQVTM and CDR2 is ANQGSEA. Unmatched junction bases numbered 5, after V lost 6 bases and J lost 5 bases. The CDR3 loop spans 12 amino acids. DNA for the CDR3: TGCAGCGTGCGGACAGGGATGGAGACCCAGTACTTC. Protein sequence: CSVRTGMETQYF.

This chain links TRBV19 with TRBJ1-2; no reliable D call. Per the germline V gene, CDR1 is LNHDA and CDR2 is SQIVND (reference sequence). This CDR3 spans 13 amino acids. Trimming left V 3 bases short and J 6 bases short, with 11 bases between. CDR3 loop: CASSIYAGDGYTF. The CDR3 region has the DNA TGTGCCAGTAGTATCTACGCGGGTGATGGCTACACCTTC. The complete variable domain, with remaining parts taken from reference TRBV19 and TRBJ1-2, reads DGGITQSPKYLFRKEGQNVTLSCEQNLNHDAMYWYRQDPGQGLRLIYYSQIVNDFQKGDIAEGYSVSREKKESFPLTVTSAQKNPTAFYLCASSIYAGDGYTFGSGTRLTVV.

The CDR3 protein is CASRSSIVEKLFF. In nucleotides, the CDR3 is TGTGCCAGCAGAAGCTCGATCGTGGAAAAACTGTTTTTT. The chain carries TRBV27 and TRBJ1-4, with D hard to call. Trimming left V 6 bases short and J 8 bases short, with 13 bases between. Germline CDR1 is MNHEY and CDR2 is SMNVEV (reference sequence). The CDR3 runs to 13 residues.

This clonotype was seen a handful of times. The gene calls are TRBV10-3 and TRBJ2-3; 7 bases align to TRBD1. The V gene end was trimmed by 6 bases and the J gene end by 0 bases; junction bases not matched to a gene: 3. This CDR3 comprises 14 residues. CDR1 and CDR2 (germline): ENHRY, SYGVKD. In nucleotides, the CDR3 is TGTGCCATCAGCCGGGACAGTAGCACAGATACGCAGTATTTT. Translation: CAISRDSSTDTQYF.

The rearrangement links TRBV18 to TRBJ2-2; TRBD1 matches at 8 bases. The CDR3 contains 18 residues. V gave up 7 bases and J gave up 2 bases; unmatched junction bases: 15. CDR1 and CDR2 (germline): KGHSH, LQKENI. CDR3 nucleotides: TGTGCCAGCTTCACCACCTTTTTCGGGACAGGAAACACCGGGGAGCTGTTTTTT. It translates to CASFTTFFGTGNTGELFF.

The V call is TRBV7-3, the J call TRBJ2-1, with D tentatively TRBD2 (6 bases). This CDR3 region has 13 residues. The V end lost 5 bases, the J end lost 5 bases, and 10 bases lay between the germline ends. The germline V gene encodes CDR1 SGHTA and CDR2 FQGTGA. DNA of the CDR3: TGTGCCAGCAGCCCGGGACTCAACAATGAGCAGTTCTTC. Translating gives CASSPGLNNEQFF.

This clonotype was picked up a small number of times. The rearrangement links TRBV6-2 or TRBV6-3 to TRBJ2-5; D unclear. Germline CDR1 MNHEY, CDR2 SVGEGT. This CDR3 has 15 amino acids. V gave up 0 bases and J gave up 1 base, with 9 bases separating them. The CDR3 DNA reads TGTGCCAGCAGTTACTCGGGTCGCAGCCAAGAGACCCAGTACTTC. It encodes CASSYSGRSQETQYF.

This chain connects TRBV27 to TRBJ2-7, with D possibly TRBD2 on 5 matching bases. This CDR3 is built from 14 residues. Trimming left V 6 bases short and J 2 bases short, with 14 bases between. Germline CDR1 MNHEY, CDR2 SMNVEV (reference sequence). In DNA form, the CDR3 reads TGTGCCAGCAGCCTAGCCGGACGGACCTACGAGCAGTACTTC. It codes for CASSLAGRTYEQYF.

This clonotype was observed at least ten times. The rearrangement joins TRBV20-1 to TRBJ2-3, with 9 bases aligning to TRBD2. In germline, CDR1 is DFQATT, CDR2 SNEGSKA (reference sequence). CDR3 length equals 14 residues. CDR3 nucleotide sequence: TGCAGCGGGCCTCTAGCGGGGACCACAGATACGCAGTATTTT. The encoded protein is CSGPLAGTTDTQYF.

This clonotype has a count of ten or more. The genes are TRBV20-1 and TRBJ1-3; D call uncertain. This CDR3 spans 11 amino acids. From germline, CDR1 is DFQATT and CDR2 SNEGSKA (reference sequence). V dropped 5 bases and J dropped 3 bases, with 5 bases sitting between them. CDR3 nucleotide sequence: TGCAGTGCTCCGGTTGGAAACACCATATATTTT. It encodes CSAPVGNTIYF.

This clonotype was observed a few times. The chain carries TRBV29-1 and TRBJ1-1; 7 bases match TRBD1. There are 12 residues in the CDR3. After removal of 6 bases from V and 3 bases from J, the junction contained 4 bases not matched to a gene. Germline V gives CDR1 SQVTM, CDR2 ANQGSEA. As DNA, the CDR3 is TGCAGCGTCGGAGGGGGCTACACTGAAGCTTTCTTT. Encoded protein: CSVGGGYTEAFF.

The rearrangement joins TRBV12-3 or TRBV12-4 to TRBJ2-6; D not resolved. V shed 3 bases and J shed 1 base, with 4 bases lying between them. The CDR3 covers 14 residues. CDR3 amino acids: CASSLGSGANVLTF. For the CDR3, the DNA is TGTGCCAGCAGTTTGGGGTCTGGGGCCAACGTCCTGACTTTC.

The chain recombines TRBV20-1 with TRBJ1-2, with 7 bases matching TRBD1. CDR1 is DFQATT, CDR2 SNEGSKA, per germline (reference sequence). Losses at the gene ends were 7 bases for V and 6 bases for J; bases not matched to a gene: 8. The CDR3 totals 12 residues. DNA for the CDR3: TGCAGTGTTCACAGGGGCGGGGATGGCTACACCTTC. It yields the protein CSVHRGGDGYTF.

The chain combines TRBV29-1 with TRBJ2-2, with 8 bases aligning to TRBD1. The J segment lost 3 bases and the V segment lost 1 base, leaving 7 bases of the junction unmatched. The CDR3 loop spans 16 amino acids. CDR1 and CDR2 (germline): SQVTM, ANQGSEA. The CDR3 region is CSVEGHSTGDTGELFF. The DNA of the CDR3 is TGCAGCGTTGAAGGCCATTCGACAGGGGACACCGGGGAGCTGTTTTTT.

V gene TRBV24-1 combines with J gene TRBJ2-3, with TRBD2 as a possible D gene (7 bases). The germline gives CDR1 KGHDR, CDR2 SFDVKD. The CDR3 covers 16 residues. Trimming left V 6 bases short and J 1 base short, with 16 bases between. CDR3 nucleotides: TGTGCCACCAGTCCTACTAGGGGGGGACGCACAGATACGCAGTATTTT. It encodes CATSPTRGGRTDTQYF.

This clonotype turned up a few times. The chain recombines TRBV20-1 with TRBJ2-7; TRBD2 matches 11 bases. Germline CDR1 DFQATT, CDR2 SNEGSKA (reference sequence). The CDR3 has 16 residues. V dropped 0 bases and J dropped 1; count of bases not matched to a gene: 5. The CDR3 loop is CSARDSGLAVSYEQYF. The CDR3 DNA sequence: TGCAGTGCTAGAGATTCGGGACTAGCGGTTTCCTACGAGCAGTACTTC.

This clonotype was detected a few times. The rearrangement links TRBV4-3 to TRBJ2-3; D gene unclear. From germline, CDR1 is LGHNA and CDR2 YSLEER. This CDR3 is built from 15 residues. Trimming removed 0 bases at V and 3 bases at J, with 10 bases between. The chain's CDR3 is CASSQERVPTDTQYF. CDR3 nucleotides: TGCGCCAGCAGCCAAGAAAGGGTTCCGACAGATACGCAGTATTTT.

The table lists this clonotype with a few counts. V and J are TRBV30 and TRBJ2-5; perhaps TRBD2 as D (5 bases). Germline V gene sequence: CDR1 GTSNPN, CDR2 SVGIG (reference sequence). The CDR3 totals 16 residues. The V gene lost 1 base and the J gene lost 1 base, with 16 bases spanning the gap. This CDR3 reads CAWSATGRRFQETQYF. CDR3 bases: TGTGCCTGGAGTGCAACTGGACGGAGGTTCCAAGAGACCCAGTACTTC.

This clonotype was found many times. This sequence joins TRBV20-1 and TRBJ2-1; D call uncertain. Trimming shortened V by 0 bases and J by 8 bases, and 8 bases separated the two germline ends. This CDR3 has 12 amino acids. Germline V gives CDR1 DFQATT, CDR2 SNEGSKA (reference sequence). The CDR3 sequence is CSARDLNDEQFF. In DNA form, the CDR3 reads TGCAGTGCTAGAGATCTGAATGATGAGCAGTTCTTC.

There are a few counts of this clonotype. The chain recombines TRBV12-3 or TRBV12-4 with TRBJ1-5; unclear D gene. Trimming left V 6 bases short and J 1 base short, with 13 bases between. The CDR3 length is 15 residues. This CDR3 is CASSLRIGSNQPQHF. The CDR3 nucleotides read TGTGCCAGCAGCCTTAGGATCGGGAGCAATCAGCCCCAGCATTTT.